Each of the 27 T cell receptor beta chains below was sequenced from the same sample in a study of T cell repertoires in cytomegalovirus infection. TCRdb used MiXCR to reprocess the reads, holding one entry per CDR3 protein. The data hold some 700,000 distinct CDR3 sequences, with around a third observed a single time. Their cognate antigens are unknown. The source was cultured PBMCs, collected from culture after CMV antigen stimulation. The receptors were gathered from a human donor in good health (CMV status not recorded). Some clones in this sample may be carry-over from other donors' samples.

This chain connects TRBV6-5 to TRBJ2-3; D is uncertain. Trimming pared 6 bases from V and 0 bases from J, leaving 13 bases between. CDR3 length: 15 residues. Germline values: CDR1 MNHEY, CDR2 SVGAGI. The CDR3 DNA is TGTGCCAGCAGGCCGAAAGATAAGAGCACAGATACGCAGTATTTT. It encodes CASRPKDKSTDTQYF.

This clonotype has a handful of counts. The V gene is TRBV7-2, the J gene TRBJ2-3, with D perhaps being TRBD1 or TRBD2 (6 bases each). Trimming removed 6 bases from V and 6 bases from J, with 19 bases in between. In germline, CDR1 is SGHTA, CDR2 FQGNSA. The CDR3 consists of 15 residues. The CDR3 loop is CASRTGHQGRDTQYF. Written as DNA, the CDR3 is TGTGCCAGCAGAACAGGTCACCAGGGGAGGGATACGCAGTATTTT.

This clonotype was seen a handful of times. DNA for the CDR3: TGCGCCAGCAGCTCCACGGGAGGGACCAACACAGATACGCAGTATTTT. This sequence encodes CASSSTGGTNTDTQYF. This chain uses TRBV4-3 with TRBJ2-3, with 8 nucleotides matching TRBD2. Germline V lookup: CDR1 LGHNA, CDR2 YSLEER. Losses at the gene ends were 5 bases for V and 2 bases for J; bases not matched to a gene: 9. This CDR3 is 16 amino acids long.

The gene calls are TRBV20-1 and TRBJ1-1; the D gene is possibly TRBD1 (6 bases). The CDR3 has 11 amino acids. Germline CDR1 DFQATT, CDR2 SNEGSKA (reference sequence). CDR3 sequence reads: CGGPWNTEAFF. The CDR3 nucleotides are TGCGGGGGCCCATGGAACACTGAAGCTTTCTTT.

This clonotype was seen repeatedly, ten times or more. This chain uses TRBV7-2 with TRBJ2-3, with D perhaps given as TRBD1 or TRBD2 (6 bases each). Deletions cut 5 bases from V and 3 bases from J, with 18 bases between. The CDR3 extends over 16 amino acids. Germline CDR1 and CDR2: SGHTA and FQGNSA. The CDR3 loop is CASSPLGAGNTDTQYF. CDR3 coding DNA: TGTGCCAGCAGCCCCCTGGGGGCGGGGAATACAGATACGCAGTATTTT. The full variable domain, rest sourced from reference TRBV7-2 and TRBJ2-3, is GAGVSQSPSNKVTEKGKDVELRCDPISGHTALYWYRQSLGQGLEFLIYFQGNSAPDKSGLPSDRFSAERTGGSVSTLTIQRTQQEDSAVYLCASSPLGAGNTDTQYFGPGTRLTVL.

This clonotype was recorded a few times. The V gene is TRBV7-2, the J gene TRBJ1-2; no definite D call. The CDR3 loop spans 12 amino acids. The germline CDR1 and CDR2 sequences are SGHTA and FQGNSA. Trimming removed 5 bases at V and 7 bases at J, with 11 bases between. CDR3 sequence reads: CASSPLRFGYTF. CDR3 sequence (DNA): TGTGCCAGCAGCCCACTCCGATTTGGCTACACCTTC.

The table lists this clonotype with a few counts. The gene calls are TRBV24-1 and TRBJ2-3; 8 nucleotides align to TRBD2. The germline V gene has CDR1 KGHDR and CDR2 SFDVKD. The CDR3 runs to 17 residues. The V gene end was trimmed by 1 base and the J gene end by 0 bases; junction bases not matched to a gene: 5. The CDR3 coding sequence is TGTGCCACCAGTGATTTTAAGCGGGAGAGCAGCACAGATACGCAGTATTTT. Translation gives CATSDFKRESSTDTQYF.

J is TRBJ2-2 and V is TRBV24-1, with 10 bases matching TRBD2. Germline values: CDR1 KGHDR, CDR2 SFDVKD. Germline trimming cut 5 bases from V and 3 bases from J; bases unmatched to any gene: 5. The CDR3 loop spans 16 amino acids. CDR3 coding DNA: TGTGCCACCAGTGGGGCTAGCGGGAGAGACACCGGGGAGCTGTTTTTT. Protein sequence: CATSGASGRDTGELFF.

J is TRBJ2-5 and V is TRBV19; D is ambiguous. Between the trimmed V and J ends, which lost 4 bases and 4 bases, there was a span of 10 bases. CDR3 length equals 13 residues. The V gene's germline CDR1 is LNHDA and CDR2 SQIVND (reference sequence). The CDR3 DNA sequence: TGTGCCAGTAGTACCGGACGTCCAGAGACCCAGTACTTC. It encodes CASSTGRPETQYF.

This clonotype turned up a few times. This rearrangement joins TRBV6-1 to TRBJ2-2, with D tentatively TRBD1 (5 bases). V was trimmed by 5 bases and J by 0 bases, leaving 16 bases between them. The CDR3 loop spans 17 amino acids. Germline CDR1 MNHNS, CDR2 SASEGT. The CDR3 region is CASSTKFWGANTGELFF. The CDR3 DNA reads TGTGCCAGCAGTACCAAATTCTGGGGCGCGAACACCGGGGAGCTGTTTTTT.

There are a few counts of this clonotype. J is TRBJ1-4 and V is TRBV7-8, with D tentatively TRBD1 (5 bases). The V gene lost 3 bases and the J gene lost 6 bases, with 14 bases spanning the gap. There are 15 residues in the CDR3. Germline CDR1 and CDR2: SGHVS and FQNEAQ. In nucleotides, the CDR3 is TGTGCCAGCAGCTTCGGCCGACGGGGCGATGAAAAACTGTTTTTT. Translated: CASSFGRRGDEKLFF.

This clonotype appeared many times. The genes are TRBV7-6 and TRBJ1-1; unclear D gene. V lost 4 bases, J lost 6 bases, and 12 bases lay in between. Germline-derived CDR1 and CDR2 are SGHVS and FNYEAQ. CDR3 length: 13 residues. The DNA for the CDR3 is TGTGCCAGCAGCTCGCTGGGTAACGCTGAAGCTTTCTTT. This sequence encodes CASSSLGNAEAFF.

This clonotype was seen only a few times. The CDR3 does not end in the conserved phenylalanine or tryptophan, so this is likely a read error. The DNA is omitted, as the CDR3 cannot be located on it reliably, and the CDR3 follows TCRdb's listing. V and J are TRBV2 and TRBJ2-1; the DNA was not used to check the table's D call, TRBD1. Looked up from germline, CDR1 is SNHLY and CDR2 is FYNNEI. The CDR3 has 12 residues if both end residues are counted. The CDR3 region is CASSEDGTAPRV.

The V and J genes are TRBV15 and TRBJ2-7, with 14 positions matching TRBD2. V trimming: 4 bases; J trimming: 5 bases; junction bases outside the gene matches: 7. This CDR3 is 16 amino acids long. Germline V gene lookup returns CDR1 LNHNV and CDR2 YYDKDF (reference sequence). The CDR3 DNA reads TGTGCCACCAGCAAGGGACTAGCGGGGGCCTGGCACGAGCAGTACTTC. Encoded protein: CATSKGLAGAWHEQYF. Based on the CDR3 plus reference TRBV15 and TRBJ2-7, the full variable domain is DAMVIQNPRYQVTQFGKPVTLSCSQTLNHNVMYWYQQKSSQAPKLLFHYYDKDFNNEADTPDNFQSRRPNTSFCFLDIRSPGLGDTAMYLCATSKGLAGAWHEQYFGPGTRLTVT.

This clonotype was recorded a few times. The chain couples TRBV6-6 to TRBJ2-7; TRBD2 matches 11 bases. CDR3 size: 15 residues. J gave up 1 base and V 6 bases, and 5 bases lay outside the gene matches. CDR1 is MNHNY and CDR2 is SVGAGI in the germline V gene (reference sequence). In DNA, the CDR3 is TGTGCCAGCAGATTTCGGACTAGCGGGTCCTACGAGCAGTACTTC. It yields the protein CASRFRTSGSYEQYF.

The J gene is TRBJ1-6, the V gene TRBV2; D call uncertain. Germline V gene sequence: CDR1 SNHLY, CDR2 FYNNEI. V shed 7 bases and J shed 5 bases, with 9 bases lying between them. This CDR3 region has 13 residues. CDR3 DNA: TGTGCCAGCAAGACGGAGAATAATTCACCCCTCCACTTT. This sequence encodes CASKTENNSPLHF.

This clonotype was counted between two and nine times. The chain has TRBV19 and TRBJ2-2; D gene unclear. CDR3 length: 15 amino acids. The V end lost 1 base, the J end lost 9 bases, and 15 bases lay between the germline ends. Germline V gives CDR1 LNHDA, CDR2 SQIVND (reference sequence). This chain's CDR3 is CASSIAHQRPRELFF. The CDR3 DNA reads TGTGCCAGTAGTATAGCCCACCAAAGACCCAGGGAGCTGTTTTTT.

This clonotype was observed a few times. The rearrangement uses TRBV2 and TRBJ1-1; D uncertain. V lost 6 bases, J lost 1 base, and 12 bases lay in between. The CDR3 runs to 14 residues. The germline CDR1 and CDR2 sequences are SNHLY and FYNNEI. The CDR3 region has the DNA TGTGCCAGCAGGGCGGGCGGGGAGAACACTGAAGCTTTCTTT. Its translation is CASRAGGENTEAFF.

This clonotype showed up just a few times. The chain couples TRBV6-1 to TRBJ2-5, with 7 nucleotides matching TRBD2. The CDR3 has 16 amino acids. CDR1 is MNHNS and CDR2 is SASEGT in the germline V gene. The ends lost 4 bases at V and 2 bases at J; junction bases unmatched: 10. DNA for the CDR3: TGTGCCAGCAGTGCGGGGGGAGGGCGATGGCAAGAGACCCAGTACTTC. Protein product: CASSAGGGRWQETQYF.

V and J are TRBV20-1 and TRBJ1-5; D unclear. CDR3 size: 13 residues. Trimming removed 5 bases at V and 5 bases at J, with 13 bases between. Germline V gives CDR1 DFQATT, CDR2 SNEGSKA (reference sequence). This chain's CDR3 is CSASHRADQPQHF. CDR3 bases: TGCAGTGCTTCCCATAGAGCTGATCAGCCCCAGCATTTT.

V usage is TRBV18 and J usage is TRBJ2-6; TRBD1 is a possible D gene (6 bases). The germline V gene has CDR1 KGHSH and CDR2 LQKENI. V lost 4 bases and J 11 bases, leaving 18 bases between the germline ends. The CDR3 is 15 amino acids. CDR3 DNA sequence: TGTGCCAGCTCACGTAGAATTGTGGCAGGGGACGTCCTGACTTTC. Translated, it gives CASSRRIVAGDVLTF.

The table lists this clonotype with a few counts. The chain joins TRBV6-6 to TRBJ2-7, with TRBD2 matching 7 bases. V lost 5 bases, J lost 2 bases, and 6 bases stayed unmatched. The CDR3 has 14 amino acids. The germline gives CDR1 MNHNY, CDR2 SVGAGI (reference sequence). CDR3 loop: CASSEVRGAYEQYF. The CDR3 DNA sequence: TGTGCCAGCAGTGAAGTACGGGGGGCCTACGAGCAGTACTTC.

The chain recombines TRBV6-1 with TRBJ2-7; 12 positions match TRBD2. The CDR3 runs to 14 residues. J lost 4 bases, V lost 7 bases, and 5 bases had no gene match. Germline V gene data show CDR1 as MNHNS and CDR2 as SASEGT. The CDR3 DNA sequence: TGTGCCAGCACGCTGGGACTAGCGGGTTACGAGCAGTACTTC. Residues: CASTLGLAGYEQYF.

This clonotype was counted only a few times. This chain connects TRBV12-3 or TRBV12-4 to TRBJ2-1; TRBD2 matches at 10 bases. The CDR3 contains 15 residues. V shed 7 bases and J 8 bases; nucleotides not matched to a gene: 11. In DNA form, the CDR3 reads TGTGCCAGCACTAATGGGCTAGCGGGGGTCTATGAGCAGTTCTTC. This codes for CASTNGLAGVYEQFF.

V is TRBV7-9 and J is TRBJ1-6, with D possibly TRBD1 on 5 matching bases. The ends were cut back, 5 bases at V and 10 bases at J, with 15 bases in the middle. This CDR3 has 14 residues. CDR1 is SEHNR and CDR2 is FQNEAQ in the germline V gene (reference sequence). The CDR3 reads CASSTTTGGSPLHF. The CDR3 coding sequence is TGTGCCAGCAGCACCACTACAGGAGGATCACCCCTCCACTTT.

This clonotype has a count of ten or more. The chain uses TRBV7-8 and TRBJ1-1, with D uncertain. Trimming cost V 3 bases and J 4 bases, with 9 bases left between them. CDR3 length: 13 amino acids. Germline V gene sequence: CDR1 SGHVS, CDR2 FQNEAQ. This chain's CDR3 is CASSLRTVTEAFF. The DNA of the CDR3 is TGTGCCAGCAGCTTGAGGACGGTCACTGAAGCTTTCTTT. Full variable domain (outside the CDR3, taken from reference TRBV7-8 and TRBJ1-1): GAGVSQSPRYKVAKRGQDVALRCDPISGHVSLFWYQQALGQGPEFLTYFQNEAQLDKSGLPSDRFFAERPEGSVSTLKIQRTQQEDSAVYLCASSLRTVTEAFFGQGTRLTVV.

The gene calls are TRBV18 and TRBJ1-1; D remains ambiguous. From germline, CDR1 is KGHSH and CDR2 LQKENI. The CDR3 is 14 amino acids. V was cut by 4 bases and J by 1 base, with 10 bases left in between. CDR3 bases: TGTGCCAGCTCACTCGGACGGACGAACACTGAAGCTTTCTTT. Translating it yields CASSLGRTNTEAFF.